This T cell receptor beta chain was identified in a study of blood T cell repertoires in COVID-19. The wider study: T cells, B-cell-depleted T cells, or PBMCs provided the cDNA or gDNA that served as material.

Sequencing was performed with immunoSEQ multiplex PCR; in TCRdb, only in-frame clones are kept and a portion is missing. Among about 53,000 clones listed, roughly 82% were seen once. Germline CDR1 and CDR2: MDHEN and SYDVKM. V was clipped by 4 bases and J by 6 bases, with 12 bases between them. The CDR3 loop spans 13 amino acids. The chain recombines TRBV28 with TRBJ1-1; D is uncertain. The sequenced sample consisted of peripheral blood. This TCR came from a woman aged 55-69 years with acute or convalescent COVID-19. The CDR3 loop is CASSSPPSSEAFF. As DNA, the CDR3 is TGTGCCAGCAGTTCCCCCCCGTCGTCTGAAGCTTTCTTT.